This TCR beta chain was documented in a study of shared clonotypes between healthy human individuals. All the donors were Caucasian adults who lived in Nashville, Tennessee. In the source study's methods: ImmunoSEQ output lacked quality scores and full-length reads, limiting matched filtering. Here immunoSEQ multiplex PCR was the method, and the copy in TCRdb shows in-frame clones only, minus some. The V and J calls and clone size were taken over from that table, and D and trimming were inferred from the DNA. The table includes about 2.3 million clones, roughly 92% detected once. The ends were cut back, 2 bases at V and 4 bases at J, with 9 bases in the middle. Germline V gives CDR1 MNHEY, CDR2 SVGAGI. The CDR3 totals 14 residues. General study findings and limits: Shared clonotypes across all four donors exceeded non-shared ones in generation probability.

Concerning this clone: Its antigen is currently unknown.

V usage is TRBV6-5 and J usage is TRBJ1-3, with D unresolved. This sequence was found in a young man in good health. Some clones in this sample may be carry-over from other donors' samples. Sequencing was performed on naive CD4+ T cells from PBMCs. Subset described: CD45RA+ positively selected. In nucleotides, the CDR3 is TGTGCCAGCAGTTACCAGGTTGGGGGAAACACCATATATTTT. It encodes CASSYQVGGNTIYF.